This entry is about one TCR beta chain. Its antigen is not known. The protocol was immunoSEQ multiplex PCR, while the TCRdb copy is restricted to in-frame clones and leaves out a portion. Found here are approximately 110,000 clones, about 88% of them singletons; the top ten hold about 4.7%. There are 15 residues in the CDR3. Germline values: CDR1 MGHRA, CDR2 YSYEKL. The V end lost 4 bases, the J end lost 3 bases, and 15 bases lay between the germline ends. This specimen belongs to a study of T cell responses to AZD1222 COVID-19 vaccine. Study-wide points: Close to half of all spike-specific TCRs reportedly target regions of the variants that are unmutated.

Here the sequenced sample was peripheral blood, taken on day 0 of AZD1222 vaccination. This sequence was found in an adult in good health. The chain uses TRBV4-1 and TRBJ1-1, with D uncertain. CDR3 amino acids: CASSPLTSADTEAFF. In nucleotides, the CDR3 is TGCGCCAGCAGCCCGCTCACCTCAGCAGACACTGAAGCTTTCTTT.